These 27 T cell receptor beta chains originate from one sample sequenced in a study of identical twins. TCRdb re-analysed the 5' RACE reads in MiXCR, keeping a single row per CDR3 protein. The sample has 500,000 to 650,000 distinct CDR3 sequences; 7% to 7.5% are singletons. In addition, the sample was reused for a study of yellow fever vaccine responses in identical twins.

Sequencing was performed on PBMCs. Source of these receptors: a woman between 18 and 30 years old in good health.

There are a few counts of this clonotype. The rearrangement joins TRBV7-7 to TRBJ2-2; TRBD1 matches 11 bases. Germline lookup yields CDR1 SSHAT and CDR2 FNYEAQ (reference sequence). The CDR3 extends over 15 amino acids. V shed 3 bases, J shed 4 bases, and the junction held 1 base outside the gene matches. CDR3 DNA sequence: TGTGCCAGCAGCTTCGGGACAGGGGGCACCGGGGAGCTGTTTTTT. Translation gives CASSFGTGGTGELFF.

CDR3 residues: CASSLQGQMNTEAFF. For the CDR3, the DNA is TGCGCCAGCAGCCTGCAGGGACAGATGAACACTGAAGCTTTCTTT. The chain recombines TRBV5-1 with TRBJ1-1; 7 nucleotides line up with TRBD1. The CDR3 covers 15 residues. Germline trimming cut 4 bases from V and 0 bases from J; bases unmatched to any gene: 6. CDR1 and CDR2 (germline): SGHRS, YFSETQ.

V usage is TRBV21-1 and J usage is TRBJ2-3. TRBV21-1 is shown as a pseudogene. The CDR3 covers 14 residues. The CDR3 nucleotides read TGTGCCAGCAGCGGCTATAGGGGCACAGATACGCAGTATTTT. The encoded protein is CASSGYRGTDTQYF.

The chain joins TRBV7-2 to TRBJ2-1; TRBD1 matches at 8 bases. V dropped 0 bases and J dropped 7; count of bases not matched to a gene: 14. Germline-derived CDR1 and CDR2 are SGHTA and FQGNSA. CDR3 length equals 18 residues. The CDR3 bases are TGTGCCAGCAGCTTAGCCGGGTTGGGACAGGTCGTTGTGAATGAGCAGTTCTTC. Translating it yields CASSLAGLGQVVVNEQFF.

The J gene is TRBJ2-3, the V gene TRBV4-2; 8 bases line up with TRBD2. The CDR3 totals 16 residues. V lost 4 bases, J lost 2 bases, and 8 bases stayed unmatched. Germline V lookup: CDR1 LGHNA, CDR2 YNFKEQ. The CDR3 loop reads CASSLPGLGDTDTQYF. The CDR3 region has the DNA TGTGCCAGCAGCCTACCGGGACTAGGAGACACAGATACGCAGTATTTT.

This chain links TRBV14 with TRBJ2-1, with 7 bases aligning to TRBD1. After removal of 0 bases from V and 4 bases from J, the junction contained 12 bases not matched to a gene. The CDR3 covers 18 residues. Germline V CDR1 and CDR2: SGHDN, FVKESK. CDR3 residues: CASSQEALGRQGYNEQFF. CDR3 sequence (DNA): TGTGCCAGCAGCCAAGAGGCGTTAGGGCGACAGGGATACAATGAGCAGTTCTTC. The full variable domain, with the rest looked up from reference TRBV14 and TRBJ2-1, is EAGVTQFPSHSVIEKGQTVTLRCDPISGHDNLYWYRRVMGKEIKFLLHFVKESKQDESGMPNNRFLAERTGGTYSTLKVQPAELEDSGVYFCASSQEALGRQGYNEQFFGPGTRLTVL.

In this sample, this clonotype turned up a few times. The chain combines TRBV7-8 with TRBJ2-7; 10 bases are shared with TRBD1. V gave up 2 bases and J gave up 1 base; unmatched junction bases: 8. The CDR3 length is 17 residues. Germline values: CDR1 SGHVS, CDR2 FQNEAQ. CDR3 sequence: CASSLKTGGLGSYEQYV. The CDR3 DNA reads TGTGCCAGCAGCTTAAAGACAGGGGGCCTAGGTTCCTACGAGCAGTACGTC.

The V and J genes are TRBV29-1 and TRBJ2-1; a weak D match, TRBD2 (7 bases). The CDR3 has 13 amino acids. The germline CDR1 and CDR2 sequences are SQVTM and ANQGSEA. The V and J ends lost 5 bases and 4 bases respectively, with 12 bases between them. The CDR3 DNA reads TGCAGCGTTCGGAGGGGGGGGTACAATGAGCAGTTCTTC. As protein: CSVRRGGYNEQFF.

CDR3 region: CASSPMGQGGETQYF. The DNA for the CDR3 is TGTGCCAGCAGCCCAATGGGACAGGGGGGGGAGACCCAGTACTTC. The J gene is TRBJ2-5, the V gene TRBV11-2; 11 positions agree with TRBD1. V lost 5 bases and J lost 5; bases outside the gene matches: 7. The CDR3 is 15 residues long. CDR1 and CDR2 (germline): SGHAT, FQNNGV.

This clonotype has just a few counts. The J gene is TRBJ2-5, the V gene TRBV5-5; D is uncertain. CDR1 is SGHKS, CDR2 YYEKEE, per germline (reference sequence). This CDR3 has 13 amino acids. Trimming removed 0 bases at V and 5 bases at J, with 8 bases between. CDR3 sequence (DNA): TGTGCCAGCAGCTTGGTGCCTGTCGAGACCCAGTACTTC. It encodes CASSLVPVETQYF.

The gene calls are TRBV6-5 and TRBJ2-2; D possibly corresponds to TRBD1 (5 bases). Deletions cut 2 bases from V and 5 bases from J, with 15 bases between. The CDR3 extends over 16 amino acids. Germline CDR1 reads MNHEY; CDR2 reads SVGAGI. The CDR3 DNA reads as TGTGCCAGCAGTTACCTCGCACAGCGACAGACCGGGGAGCTGTTTTTT. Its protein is CASSYLAQRQTGELFF.

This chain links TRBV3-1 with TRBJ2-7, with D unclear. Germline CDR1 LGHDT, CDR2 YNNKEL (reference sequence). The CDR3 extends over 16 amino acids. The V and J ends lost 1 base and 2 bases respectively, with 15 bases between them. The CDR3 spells CASSQGPDATTYEQYF. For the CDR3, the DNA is TGTGCCAGCAGCCAAGGGCCGGATGCCACCACCTACGAGCAGTACTTC.

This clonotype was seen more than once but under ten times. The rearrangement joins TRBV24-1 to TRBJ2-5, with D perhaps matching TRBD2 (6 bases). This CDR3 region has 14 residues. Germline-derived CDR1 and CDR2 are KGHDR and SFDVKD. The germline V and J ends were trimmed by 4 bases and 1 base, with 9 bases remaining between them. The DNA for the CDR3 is TGTGCCACCAGTGACCCGGGGGTCCAAGAGACCCAGTACTTC. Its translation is CATSDPGVQETQYF.

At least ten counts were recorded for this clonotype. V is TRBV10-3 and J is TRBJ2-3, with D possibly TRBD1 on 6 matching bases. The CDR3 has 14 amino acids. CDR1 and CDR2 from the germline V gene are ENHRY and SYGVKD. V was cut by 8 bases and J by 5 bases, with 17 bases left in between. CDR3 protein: CAISQGEGRDTQYF. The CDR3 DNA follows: TGTGCCATCTCACAGGGAGAAGGCAGAGATACGCAGTATTTT.

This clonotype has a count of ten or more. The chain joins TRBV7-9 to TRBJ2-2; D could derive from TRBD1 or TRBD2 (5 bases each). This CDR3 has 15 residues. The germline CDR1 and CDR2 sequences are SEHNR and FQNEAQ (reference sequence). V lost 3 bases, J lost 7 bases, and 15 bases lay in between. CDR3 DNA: TGTGCCAGCAGCTTTGGGGACCGAGACAGCGGGGAGCTGTTTTTT. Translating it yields CASSFGDRDSGELFF.

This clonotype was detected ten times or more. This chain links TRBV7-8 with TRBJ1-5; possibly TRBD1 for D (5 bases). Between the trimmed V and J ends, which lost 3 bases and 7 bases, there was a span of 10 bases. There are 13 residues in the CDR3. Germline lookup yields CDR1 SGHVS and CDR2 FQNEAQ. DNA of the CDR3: TGTGCCAGCAGCTTGGGGGGTTTGCAGCCCCAGCATTTT. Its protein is CASSLGGLQPQHF. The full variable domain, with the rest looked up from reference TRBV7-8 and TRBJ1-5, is GAGVSQSPRYKVAKRGQDVALRCDPISGHVSLFWYQQALGQGPEFLTYFQNEAQLDKSGLPSDRFFAERPEGSVSTLKIQRTQQEDSAVYLCASSLGGLQPQHFGDGTRLSIL.

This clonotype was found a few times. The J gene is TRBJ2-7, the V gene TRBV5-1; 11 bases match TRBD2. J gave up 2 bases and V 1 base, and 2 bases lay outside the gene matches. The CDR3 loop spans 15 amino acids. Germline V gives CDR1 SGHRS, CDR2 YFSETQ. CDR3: CASSLLLAGAYEQYF. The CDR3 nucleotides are TGCGCCAGCAGCTTGTTACTAGCGGGAGCCTACGAGCAGTACTTC.

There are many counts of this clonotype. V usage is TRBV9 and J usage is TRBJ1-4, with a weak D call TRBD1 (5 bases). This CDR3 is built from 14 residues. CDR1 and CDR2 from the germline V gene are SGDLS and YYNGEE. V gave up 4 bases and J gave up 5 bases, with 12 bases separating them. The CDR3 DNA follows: TGTGCCAGCAGCCCGGGGACGGACAATGAAAAACTGTTTTTT. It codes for CASSPGTDNEKLFF.

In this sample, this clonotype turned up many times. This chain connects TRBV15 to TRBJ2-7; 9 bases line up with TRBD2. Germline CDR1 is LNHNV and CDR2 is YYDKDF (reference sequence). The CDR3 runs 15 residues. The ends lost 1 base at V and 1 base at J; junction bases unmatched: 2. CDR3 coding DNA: TGTGCCACCAGCAGAGTAGCGGGGGAGTCCTACGAGCAGTACGTC. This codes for CATSRVAGESYEQYV.

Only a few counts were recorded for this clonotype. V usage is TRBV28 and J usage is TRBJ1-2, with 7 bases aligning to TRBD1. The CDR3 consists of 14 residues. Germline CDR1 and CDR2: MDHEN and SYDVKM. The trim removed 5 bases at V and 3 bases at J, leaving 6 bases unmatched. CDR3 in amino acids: CASSPPGQDYGYTF. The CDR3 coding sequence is TGTGCCAGCAGTCCACCCGGACAGGACTATGGCTACACCTTC.

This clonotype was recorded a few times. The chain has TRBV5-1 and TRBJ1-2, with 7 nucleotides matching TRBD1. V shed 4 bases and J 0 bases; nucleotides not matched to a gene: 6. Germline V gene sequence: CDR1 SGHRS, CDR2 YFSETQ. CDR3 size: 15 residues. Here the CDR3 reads CASSPGGTANYGYTF. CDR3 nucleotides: TGCGCCAGCAGCCCCGGAGGGACAGCTAACTATGGCTACACCTTC.

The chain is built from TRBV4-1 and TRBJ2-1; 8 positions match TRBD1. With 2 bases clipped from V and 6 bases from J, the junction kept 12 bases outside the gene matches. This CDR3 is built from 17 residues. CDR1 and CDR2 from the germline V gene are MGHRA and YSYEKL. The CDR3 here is CASSQPRTGTNANEQFF. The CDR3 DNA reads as TGCGCCAGCAGCCAACCCCGGACAGGGACAAATGCCAATGAGCAGTTCTTC.

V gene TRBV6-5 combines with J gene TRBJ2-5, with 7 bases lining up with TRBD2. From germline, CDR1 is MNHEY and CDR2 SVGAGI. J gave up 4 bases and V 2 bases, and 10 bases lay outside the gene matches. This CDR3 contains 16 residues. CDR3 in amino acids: CASSYPPGGFGETQYF. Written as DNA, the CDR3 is TGTGCCAGCAGTTACCCCCCCGGGGGGTTCGGAGAGACCCAGTACTTC.

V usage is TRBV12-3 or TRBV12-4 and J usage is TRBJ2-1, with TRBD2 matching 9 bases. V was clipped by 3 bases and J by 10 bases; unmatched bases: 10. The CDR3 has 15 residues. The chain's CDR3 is CASSFFVAGVGEQFF. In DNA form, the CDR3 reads TGTGCCAGCAGTTTCTTTGTAGCGGGAGTTGGCGAGCAGTTCTTC.

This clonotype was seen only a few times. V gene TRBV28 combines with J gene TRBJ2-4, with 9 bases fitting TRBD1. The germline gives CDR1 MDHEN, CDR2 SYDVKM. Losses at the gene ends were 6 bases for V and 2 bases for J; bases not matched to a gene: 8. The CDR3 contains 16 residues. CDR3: CASRIQGASTKNIQYF. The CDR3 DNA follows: TGTGCCAGCAGGATACAGGGGGCATCGACCAAAAACATTCAGTACTTC. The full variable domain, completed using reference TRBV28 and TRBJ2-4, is DVKVTQSSRYLVKRTGEKVFLECVQDMDHENMFWYRQDPGLGLRLIYFSYDVKMKEKGDIPEGYSVSREKKERFSLILESASTNQTSMYLCASRIQGASTKNIQYFGAGTRLSVL.

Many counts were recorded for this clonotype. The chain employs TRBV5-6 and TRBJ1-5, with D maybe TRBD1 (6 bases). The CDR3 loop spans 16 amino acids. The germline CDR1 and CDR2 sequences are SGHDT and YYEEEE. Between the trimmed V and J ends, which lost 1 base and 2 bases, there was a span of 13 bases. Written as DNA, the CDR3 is TGTGCCAGCAGCTTGTCTCGGGGGGCGGGCAATCAGCCCCAGCATTTT. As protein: CASSLSRGAGNQPQHF.

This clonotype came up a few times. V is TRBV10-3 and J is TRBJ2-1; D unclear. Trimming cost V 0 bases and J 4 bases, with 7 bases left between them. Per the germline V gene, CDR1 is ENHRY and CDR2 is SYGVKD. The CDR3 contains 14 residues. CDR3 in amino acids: CAISESLGYNEQFF. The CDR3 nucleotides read TGTGCCATCAGTGAGTCGCTGGGATACAATGAGCAGTTCTTC.